These T cell receptor beta chains were read from a single sample in a study of blood T cell repertoires in COVID-19. The table came from immunoSEQ multiplex PCR; TCRdb's copy has only in-frame clones and leaves some out. The sample lists just over 350,000 clones; approximately 86% were seen once. Sequenced input: peripheral blood. The receptors were gathered from an older woman with COVID-19, enrolled during active disease. CDR3s include the opening cysteine and the closing phenylalanine or tryptophan. The D gene is left open where the match is weak. A row's size may be missing; if present it is once, few, many or a size class.

TRBJ1-4,few,TRBV4-1,-,CASSQSATTGEKLFF,TGCGCCAGCAGCCAGTCGGCCACAACGGGGGAAAAACTGTTTTTT
TRBJ1-1,-,TRBV5-1,-,CASSLYRRGGEAFF,TGCGCCAGCAGCTTGTACAGGAGAGGGGGTGAAGCTTTCTTT
TRBJ2-1,-,TRBV5-8,-,CASSLWRSNEQFF,TGTGCCAGCAGCTTGTGGAGGTCAAATGAGCAGTTCTTC
TRBJ1-5,-,TRBV19,TRBD1,CASSATGGEQPQHF,TGTGCCAGTAGTGCCACAGGGGGCGAGCAGCCCCAGCATTTT
TRBJ2-1,-,TRBV6-5,-,CASSYWPGGDEQFF,TGTGCCAGCAGTTATTGGCCCGGCGGGGATGAGCAGTTCTTC
TRBJ2-7,-,TRBV14,-,CASSQTGTPLHQYF,TGTGCCAGCAGCCAAACCGGGACACCCTTGCACCAGTACTTC
TRBJ2-2,-,TRBV9,-,CASSVESYTGELFF,TGTGCCAGCAGCGTAGAGAGTTACACCGGGGAGCTGTTTTTT
TRBJ2-5,once,TRBV5-3,TRBD2,CARSSTGTSGQETQYF,TGTGCCAGAAGCTCTACCGGGACTAGCGGACAAGAGACCCAGTACTTC
TRBJ2-3,-,TRBV11-3,TRBD1,CASSSRETGTDTQYF,TGTGCCAGCAGCTCAAGAGAGACAGGGACAGATACGCAGTATTTT
TRBJ2-1,-,TRBV6-5,-,CASSFSVYNEQFF,TGTGCCAGCAGTTTCAGTGTCTACAATGAGCAGTTCTTC
TRBJ2-3,-,TRBV7-6,TRBD2,CASSQTLAGGADTQYF,TGTGCCAGCAGCCAAACTCTAGCGGGGGGCGCAGATACGCAGTATTTT
TRBJ1-4,-,TRBV7-6,TRBD1,CASSLGTGWNEKLFF,TGTGCCAGCAGCCTCGGGACAGGGTGGAATGAAAAACTGTTTTTT
TRBJ2-5,-,TRBV7-8,TRBD2,CASSFPGLAAQETQYF,TGTGCCAGCAGCTTTCCGGGACTAGCGGCTCAAGAGACCCAGTACTTC
TRBJ1-1,-,TRBV4-2,-,CASSQEQGVLVAEAFF,TGTGCCAGCAGCCAAGAACAGGGAGTCTTGGTGGCTGAAGCTTTCTTT
TRBJ1-1,-,TRBV7-8,-,CASRTGLLNTEAFF,TGTGCCAGCAGAACGGGACTCTTGAACACTGAAGCTTTCTTT
TRBJ1-2,-,TRBV19,TRBD1,CASTADRGPPLRF,TGTGCCAGTACCGCGGACAGGGGCCCCCCCCTTCGCTTC
TRBJ1-3,-,TRBV4-1,-,CASSQDTGFGNTIYF,TGCGCCAGCAGCCAGGATACAGGTTTCGGAAACACCATATATTTT
TRBJ1-3,-,TRBV15,-,CATSRTLGVVGNTIYF,TGTGCCACCAGCAGAACACTCGGGGTCGTTGGAAACACCATATATTTT
TRBJ2-7,-,TRBV29-1,TRBD1,CSVGDRRNEQYF,TGCAGCGTCGGGGACAGACGAAACGAGCAGTACTTC
TRBJ2-7,-,TRBV9,TRBD1,CASSGDRSYEQYF,TGTGCCAGCAGCGGGGACAGATCCTACGAGCAGTACTTC
TRBJ2-2,-,TRBV9,TRBD1,CASSPLTGGEAGELFF,TGTGCCAGCAGCCCTTTGACAGGGGGCGAGGCCGGGGAGCTGTTTTTT
TRBJ2-7,-,TRBV9,TRBD1,CASSVAYRGGEQYF,TGTGCCAGCAGCGTAGCGTACAGGGGCGGCGAGCAGTACTTC
TRBJ2-3,-,TRBV4-1,TRBD2,CASSRLPGLAGDPSSTDTQYF,TGCGCCAGCAGCCGTCTTCCGGGACTAGCGGGGGACCCCTCTAGCACAGATACGCAGTATTTT
TRBJ1-1,-,TRBV4-2,TRBD1,CASSLGTEGANTEAFF,TGTGCCAGCAGCCTCGGGACAGAGGGGGCGAACACTGAAGCTTTCTTT
TRBJ2-5,-,TRBV18,-,CASSLNDGRWETQYF,TGTGCCAGCTCACTGAATGACGGCAGGTGGGAGACCCAGTACTTC
TRBJ2-7,-,TRBV2,TRBD1,CASSEAWQGAYEQYF,TGTGCCAGCAGTGAAGCGTGGCAGGGGGCCTACGAGCAGTACTTC
TRBJ1-1,-,TRBV6-5,-,CATDGGVEAFF,TGTGCCACCGATGGCGGGGTTGAAGCTTTCTTT
TRBJ2-7,-,TRBV7-2,-,CASSLRRQDFQYF,TGTGCCAGCAGCTTGCGTCGACAGGACTTTCAGTACTTC
TRBJ2-1,-,TRBV7-3,TRBD2,CASSSLAGGYNEQFF,TGTGCCAGCAGCTCGCTAGCGGGGGGATACAATGAGCAGTTCTTC
TRBJ1-2,-,TRBV5-1,TRBD1,CASRRTGGNYGYTF,TGCGCCAGCAGACGGACAGGGGGCAACTATGGCTACACCTTC
TRBJ1-5,few,TRBV7-2,-,CASSLARGNQPQHF,TGTGCCAGCAGCTTAGCGCGAGGCAATCAGCCCCAGCATTTT
TRBJ1-5,many,TRBV28,-,CASSLLGGRIQPQHF,TGTGCCAGCAGTTTATTGGGAGGACGAATTCAGCCCCAGCATTTT
TRBJ2-3,-,TRBV5-6,-,CASSSVPDTQYF,TGTGCCAGCAGCTCGGTGCCAGATACGCAGTATTTT
TRBJ1-4,once,TRBV28,TRBD1,CASSLGTGFEKLFF,TGTGCCAGCAGTTTAGGGACAGGGTTTGAAAAACTGTTTTTT
TRBJ2-7,-,TRBV5-1,TRBD2,CASSVSGGHSYEQYF,TGCGCCAGCAGCGTCAGCGGGGGGCACTCCTACGAGCAGTACTTC
TRBJ2-7,-,TRBV12-3/TRBV12-4,-,CASTDTYEQYF,TGTGCCAGCACCGACACCTACGAGCAGTACTTC
TRBJ1-5,-,TRBV6-5,-,CASSSSRRFQGQPQHF,TGTGCCAGCAGTTCCTCACGCAGGTTTCAAGGCCAGCCCCAGCATTTT
TRBJ2-6,-,TRBV5-4,TRBD1,CASAGTGISGANVLTF,TGTGCCAGCGCCGGGACAGGGATCTCTGGGGCCAACGTCCTGACTTTC